The entry below describes one T cell receptor (beta chain). The CDR3 has 9 residues. Per the germline V gene, CDR1 is SGHTA and CDR2 is FQGTGA. The sample originates from a study of T cells in Graves' hyperthyroidism and ophthalmopathy. Amplified TCR beta CDR3 regions came from RNA transcripts. First-round RT-PCR targeting the TCR CDR3 was performed with the HTBI primer set. TCRdb used MiXCR to reprocess the multiplex PCR reads, holding one entry per CDR3 protein. Of just over 550,000 distinct CDR3 sequences in the sample, around 45% were seen once. V gene TRBV7-3 combines with J gene TRBJ2-2; D uncertain. The clonotype comes from a woman in her late teens or twenties with Graves' hyperthyroidism. The sequencing sample was made of peripheral blood or thyroid tissue (not recorded which). The CDR3 nucleotides read TGTGTCAACACCGGGGAGCTGTTTTTT. This encodes CVNTGELFF.